This T cell receptor (beta chain) was captured in a study of PD-1 blockade in classical Hodgkin lymphoma. The time point was: newly diagnosed, previously untreated cHL patient sample. Using magnetic negative selection, the CD4+ T cells were separated out of thawed PBMCs. Sequenced by immunoSEQ multiplex PCR; TCRdb stores in-frame clones only, minus some. The sample lists around 16,000 clones; 86% were seen once. CDR1 SGHTA and CDR2 FQGNSA come from the germline V gene. Deletions cut 2 bases from V and 4 bases from J, with 8 bases between. The CDR3 extends over 13 amino acids. Material: CD4+ T cells from blood. The TCR originated in a human donor with classical Hodgkin lymphoma. This chain joins TRBV7-2 and TRBJ1-1; D is unresolved. The CDR3 coding sequence is TGTGCCAGCAGCTTACGCGAGGGCACTGAAGCTTTCTTT. It codes for CASSLREGTEAFF.